The clone carrying this TCR beta chain occurred a few times. Germline V gives CDR1 MNHNY, CDR2 SVGAGI (reference sequence). Trimming cost V 6 bases and J 4 bases, with 18 bases left between them. The CDR3 spans 16 residues. Each CDR3 protein gets one entry after TCRdb re-called the RT-PCR reads with MiXCR. The data show 550,000 to 750,000 distinct CDR3 sequences, more than 13% seen once. This chain connects TRBV6-6 to TRBJ1-4, with D perhaps matching TRBD1 (5 bases). The clonotype comes from a female donor in good health, serving as a healthy control. Source material: memory CD4+ T cells from blood. In DNA, the CDR3 is TGTGCCAGCAGGGCCACCGGGGCCAGTTTTAATGAAAAACTGTTTTTT. This codes for CASRATGASFNEKLFF.